This is a list of T cell receptor beta chains from one sample in a study of T cells in Graves' hyperthyroidism and ophthalmopathy. TCRdb recomputed calls from the multiplex PCR reads with MiXCR, one row per CDR3 protein. The data show hundreds of thousands of distinct CDR3 sequences, about 18% seen once. What was sequenced was blood. These receptors were taken from a young woman with Graves' hyperthyroidism. Both conserved end residues are part of each CDR3. The D gene is left open where the match is weak. Clone size is given for some rows only: seen once, a few or many times, or a class if the clone is expanded.

d_call,j_call,v_call,clone_size,cdr3_nt,cdr3_aa
TRBD1,TRBJ1-4,TRBV12-3/TRBV12-4,few,TGTGCCAGCAGGCGTGGGACAGCTGAAAAACTGTTTTTT,CASRRGTAEKLFF
-,TRBJ1-3,TRBV11-2,many,TGTGCCAGCAGCCCCATACTATCTGGAAACACCATATATTTT,CASSPILSGNTIYF
TRBD2,TRBJ2-7,TRBV18,many,TGTGCCAGCTCACCCGGGACTAGCGGGGCCTACGAGCAGTACTTC,CASSPGTSGAYEQYF
-,TRBJ2-5,TRBV4-1,-,TGCGCCAGCAGCCGCTCGGTTGGCGTGAGTGTGGGGGAGACCCAGTACTTC,CASSRSVGVSVGETQYF
TRBD2,TRBJ2-2,TRBV6-1,few,TGTGCCAGCAGCCTGGGCGGGAGGGACGGGGAGCTGTTTTTT,CASSLGGRDGELFF
-,TRBJ2-3,TRBV7-3,-,TGTGCCAGCAGCCCCTACCACGGAGGCAAAACAGATACGCAGTATTTT,CASSPYHGGKTDTQYF
-,TRBJ2-5,TRBV11-2,many,TGTGCCAGCAGCTCCGTGAGCCAAGAGACCCAGTACTTC,CASSSVSQETQYF
-,TRBJ1-1,TRBV7-2,many,TGTGCCAGCAAGTCCCCGAACACTGAAGCTTTCTTT,CASKSPNTEAFF
-,TRBJ2-7,TRBV2,-,TGTGCCAGCAGGGAAATAGAGCAGTACTTC,CASREIEQYF
TRBD1,TRBJ2-2,TRBV6-1,many,TGTGCCAGCAGTGAACCCGACAGGGGGCCCACCGGGGAGCTGTTTTTT,CASSEPDRGPTGELFF
-,TRBJ1-5,TRBV2,many,TGTGCCAGCAGGGCGGACAATCAGCCCCAGCATTTT,CASRADNQPQHF
-,TRBJ1-3,TRBV5-6,few,TGTGCCAGCAGCTTTGGCTTCTCTGGAAACACCATATATTTT,CASSFGFSGNTIYF
TRBD1,TRBJ1-6,TRBV10-3,many,TGTGCCATCAATGGACAGGGGGATTCACCCCTCCACTTT,CAINGQGDSPLHF
-,TRBJ1-1,TRBV6-1,many,TGTGCCAGCAGAGATGTGGCAGGGGTCATGAACACTGAAGCTTTCTTT,CASRDVAGVMNTEAFF
-,TRBJ1-2,TRBV15,many,TGTGCCACCAGCAGAGATCCGGTTAACTATGGCTACACCTTC,CATSRDPVNYGYTF
-,TRBJ1-1,TRBV27,many,TGTGCCAGCAGTTTTGTGGGGGCGCGGACTGAAGCTTTCTTT,CASSFVGARTEAFF
TRBD1,TRBJ1-2,TRBV28,-,TGTGCCAGCACTCTTACAGGGGGCGTGAACTATGGCTACACCTTC,CASTLTGGVNYGYTF
TRBD1,TRBJ2-7,TRBV6-5,-,TGTGCCAGCAGTTATCCCGGGGGACAGGGAATCCGGGAGCAGTACTTC,CASSYPGGQGIREQYF
-,TRBJ1-2,TRBV29-1,many,TGCAGCGTTGCTAGGGGGGGCTACACCTTC,CSVARGGYTF
TRBD1,TRBJ1-2,TRBV11-1,-,TGTGCCAGCAGCTTGGACAGGGGGATGTATGGCTACACCTTC,CASSLDRGMYGYTF
-,TRBJ1-2,TRBV6-1,many,TGTGCCAGCATCAGTCAACAGGGTGTTTTAGGAGGCTACACCTTC,CASISQQGVLGGYTF
-,TRBJ1-3,TRBV29-1,many,TGCAGCGTTTGGGATCTCGGAAACACCATATATTTT,CSVWDLGNTIYF
-,TRBJ1-2,TRBV28,-,TGTGCCAGTCTCGAACCGGCGGTCCGCCGGGAGTATGGCTACACCTTC,CASLEPAVRREYGYTF
TRBD2,TRBJ2-5,TRBV11-2,-,TGTGCCAGCAGCTCGTCAGCGGGGGGGCGACAAGAGACCCAGTACTTC,CASSSSAGGRQETQYF
-,TRBJ1-6,TRBV20-1,-,TGCAGTGGGGGGGGGCCCTATAATTCACCCCTCCACTTT,CSGGGPYNSPLHF
-,TRBJ2-7,TRBV6-5,many,TGTGCCAGCAGTTACTCCGGCGGGACCTACGAGCAGTACTTC,CASSYSGGTYEQYF
-,TRBJ2-5,TRBV27,many,TGTGCCAGCAGTCCCTTCCGATTTACACAAGAGACCCAGTACTTC,CASSPFRFTQETQYF
TRBD1,TRBJ1-2,TRBV6-1,many,TGTGCCAGCAGTGGAGGGACAGGCTATGGCTACACCTTC,CASSGGTGYGYTF
-,TRBJ2-4,TRBV28,many,TGTGCCAGCAGTTTATTGGGGGGCCATACCGACATTCAGTACTTC,CASSLLGGHTDIQYF
-,TRBJ1-3,TRBV6-1,many,TGTGCCAGCAGCCTGCTACAGGGAACAGGTGGAAACACCATATATTTT,CASSLLQGTGGNTIYF
-,TRBJ2-7,TRBV29-1,-,TGCAGCGTTGAAGATCGCCCCTACGAGCAGTACTTC,CSVEDRPYEQYF
TRBD1,TRBJ2-5,TRBV20-1,many,TGCAGTGCGGGTCCCCAGGACAGGGAAGAGACCCAGTACTTC,CSAGPQDREETQYF
-,TRBJ2-5,TRBV2,many,TGTGCCAGCAGTGAAGCGCGTCTCTCCCAGGGCCCTAAAGAGACCCAGTACTTC,CASSEARLSQGPKETQYF
-,TRBJ1-2,TRBV7-2,-,TGTGCCAGCAGTCGACAGGATAGCTATGGCTACACCTTC,CASSRQDSYGYTF
-,TRBJ1-1,TRBV11-1,many,TGTGCCGGCCAGATGTTGTGGGGCGTGGGATGGAACACTGAAGCTTTCTTT,CAGQMLWGVGWNTEAFF
TRBD1,TRBJ2-7,TRBV7-2,many,TGTGCCAGCAGCTTAGTCCTGGGACAGAGCTTGTCCTACGAGCAGTACTTC,CASSLVLGQSLSYEQYF
TRBD2,TRBJ2-7,TRBV20-1,-,TGCAGTGCGGCGACTAGCGGGGGGGCCTCCTACGAGCAGTACTTC,CSAATSGGASYEQYF
-,TRBJ2-5,TRBV6-5,many,TGTGCCAGCAGTTACCGTGGGGGGGCTGAACCCCAGTACTTC,CASSYRGGAEPQYF
-,TRBJ1-5,TRBV12-3/TRBV12-4,many,TGTGCCAGCAGTTTGATTGGGAACGAGGTCTGGCAGCCCCAGCATTTT,CASSLIGNEVWQPQHF
-,TRBJ1-3,TRBV28,many,TGTGCCAGCAGTATGCCCTCTGGAAACACCATATATTTT,CASSMPSGNTIYF
TRBD1,TRBJ1-1,TRBV29-1,many,TGCAGCGTTGCCATAAACAGGGGCATGAACACTGAAGCTTTCTTC,CSVAINRGMNTEAFF
-,TRBJ1-1,TRBV12-3/TRBV12-4,-,TGTGCCAGCAGTTTCGGGGTAGGGGGCACTGAAGCTTTCTTT,CASSFGVGGTEAFF
-,TRBJ2-3,TRBV7-8,-,TGTGCCAGCAGCCTTATAGATACGCAGTATTTT,CASSLIDTQYF
-,TRBJ2-5,TRBV15,many,TGTGCCACCAGCAGAGATCGGGGCGAGCCTTGGCAGACCCAGTACTTC,CATSRDRGEPWQTQYF
TRBD2,TRBJ2-5,TRBV19,-,TGTGCCAGTAGTATAAGGACTAGCGGGGGACACCAAGAGACCCAGTACTTC,CASSIRTSGGHQETQYF
-,TRBJ1-1,TRBV12-3/TRBV12-4,many,TGTGCCAGCGCTCCCGGGACAAGGGCTGAAGCTTTCTTT,CASAPGTRAEAFF
-,TRBJ2-7,TRBV6-1,many,TGTGCCAGCAGGGAGTCAGGGTTTACCTCCTACGAGCAGTACTTC,CASRESGFTSYEQYF
TRBD2,TRBJ2-3,TRBV6-1,many,TGTGCCAGCAGTGAAAGCGGGGGGGCCGCTACGCAGTATTTT,CASSESGGAATQYF
-,TRBJ1-1,TRBV12-3/TRBV12-4,many,TGTGCCAGCACCCAAGATCAAATGAACACTGAAGCTTTCTTT,CASTQDQMNTEAFF
-,TRBJ1-1,TRBV24-1,many,TGTGCCACCAGTGACGACACTGAAGCTTTCTTT,CATSDDTEAFF
-,TRBJ2-5,TRBV20-1,many,TGCAGTGCCAAGGGGACACCCCAAGAGACCCAGTACTTC,CSAKGTPQETQYF
-,TRBJ1-5,TRBV4-1,many,TGCGCCAGCAGCCAAGATGGGGCGGAGGGGAATCAGCCCCAGCATTTT,CASSQDGAEGNQPQHF
-,TRBJ2-7,TRBV2,many,TGTGCCAGCACCGGAGAGGGGGGCGGGGAGCAGTACTTC,CASTGEGGGEQYF
TRBD1,TRBJ1-1,TRBV10-1,many,TGCGCCAGCAGTGGGAAGGGGGCGCGAGCTTTCTTT,CASSGKGARAFF
-,TRBJ1-2,TRBV2,many,TGTGCCAGCGCCCAACTCACAGGCCCGACCTTC,CASAQLTGPTF
-,TRBJ1-2,TRBV3-1,-,TGTGCCAGCAGCCAGGGGACGGGGCTTGGTGGCTACACCTTC,CASSQGTGLGGYTF
-,TRBJ2-5,TRBV6-1,many,TGTGCCTCCGGGACCAAAGAGACCCAGTACTTC,CASGTKETQYF
TRBD1,TRBJ2-5,TRBV18,many,TGTGCCAGCTCACGTGGGACAGGGCGAGAGACCCAGTACTTC,CASSRGTGRETQYF